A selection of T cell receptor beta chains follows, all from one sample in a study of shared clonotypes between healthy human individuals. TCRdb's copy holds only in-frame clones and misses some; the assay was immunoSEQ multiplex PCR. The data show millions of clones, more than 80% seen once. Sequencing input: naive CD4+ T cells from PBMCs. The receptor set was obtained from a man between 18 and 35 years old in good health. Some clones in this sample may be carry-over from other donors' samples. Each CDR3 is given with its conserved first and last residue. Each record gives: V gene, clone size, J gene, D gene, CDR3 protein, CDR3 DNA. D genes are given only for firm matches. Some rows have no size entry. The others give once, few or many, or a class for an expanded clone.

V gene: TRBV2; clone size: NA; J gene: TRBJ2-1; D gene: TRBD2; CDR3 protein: CASKRTSGGVYEQFF; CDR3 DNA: TGTGCCAGCAAAAGAACTAGCGGGGGCGTCTATGAGCAGTTCTTC
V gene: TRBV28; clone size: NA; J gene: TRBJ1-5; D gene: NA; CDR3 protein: CASSLSRRGNQPQHF; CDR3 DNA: TGTGCCAGCAGTTTAAGCCGGCGGGGGAATCAGCCCCAGCATTTT
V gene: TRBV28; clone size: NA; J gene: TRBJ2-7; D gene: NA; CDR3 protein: CASNGRSDEQYF; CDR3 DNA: TGTGCCAGCAATGGGCGATCTGATGAGCAGTACTTC
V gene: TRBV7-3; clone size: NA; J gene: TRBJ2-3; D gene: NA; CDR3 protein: CASSSARAGPDTDTQYF; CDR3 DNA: TGTGCCAGCAGCTCCGCCCGGGCGGGACCCGACACAGATACGCAGTATTTT
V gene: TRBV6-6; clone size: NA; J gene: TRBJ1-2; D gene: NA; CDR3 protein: CASSYSGLAYGYTF; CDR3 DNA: TGTGCCAGCAGTTACTCGGGGCTTGCCTATGGCTACACCTTC
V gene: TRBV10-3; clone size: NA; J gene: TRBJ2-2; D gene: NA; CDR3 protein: CAIRSIRTTGELFF; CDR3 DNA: TGTGCCATCAGGAGTATTCGGACCACCGGGGAGCTGTTTTTT
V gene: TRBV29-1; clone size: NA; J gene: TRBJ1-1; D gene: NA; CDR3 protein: CSVRLGEGNTEAFF; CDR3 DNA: TGCAGCGTTAGATTGGGGGAAGGGAACACTGAAGCTTTCTTT
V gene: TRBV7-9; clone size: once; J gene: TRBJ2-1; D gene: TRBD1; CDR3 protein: CASSGYPGQGFDEQFF; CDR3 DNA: TGTGCCAGCAGCGGTTACCCGGGACAGGGGTTCGATGAGCAGTTCTTC
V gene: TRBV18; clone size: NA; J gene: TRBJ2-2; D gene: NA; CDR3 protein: CASSPLWGADTGELFF; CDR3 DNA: TGTGCCAGCTCACCACTTTGGGGGGCTGACACCGGGGAGCTGTTTTTT
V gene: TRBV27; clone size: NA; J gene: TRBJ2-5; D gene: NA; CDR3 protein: CASSSQGFPETQYF; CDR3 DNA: TGTGCCAGCAGTTCCCAGGGGTTCCCAGAGACCCAGTACTTC
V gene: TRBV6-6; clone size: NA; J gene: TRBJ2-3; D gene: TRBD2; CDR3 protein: CASSSSGSAVDTQYF; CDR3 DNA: TGTGCCAGCAGTAGTAGCGGGAGTGCTGTAGATACGCAGTATTTT
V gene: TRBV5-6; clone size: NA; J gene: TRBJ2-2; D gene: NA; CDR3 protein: CASRTGPTNTGELFF; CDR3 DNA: TGTGCCAGCAGGACGGGACCGACGAACACCGGGGAGCTGTTTTTT
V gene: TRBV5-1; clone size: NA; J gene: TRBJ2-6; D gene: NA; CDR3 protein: CASSLGGGSGANVLTF; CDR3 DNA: TGCGCCAGCAGCTTGGGAGGGGGCTCTGGGGCCAACGTCCTGACTTTC
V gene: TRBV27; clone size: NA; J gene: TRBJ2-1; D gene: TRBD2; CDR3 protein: CASSRRPASGSYNEQFF; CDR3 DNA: TGTGCCAGCAGTAGACGACCCGCTAGCGGGAGTTACAATGAGCAGTTCTTC
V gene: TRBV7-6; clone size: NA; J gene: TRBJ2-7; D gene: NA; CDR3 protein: CASSPISNTYEQYF; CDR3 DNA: TGTGCCAGCAGCCCGATTAGTAACACCTACGAGCAGTACTTC
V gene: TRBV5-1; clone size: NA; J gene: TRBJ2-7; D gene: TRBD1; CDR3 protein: CASSLPPGQGAHEQYF; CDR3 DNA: TGCGCCAGCAGCTTGCCCCCGGGACAGGGGGCCCACGAGCAGTACTTC
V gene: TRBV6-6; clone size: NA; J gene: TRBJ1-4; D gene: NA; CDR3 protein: CASSYGTSNEKLFF; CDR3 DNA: TGTGCCAGCAGTTACGGGACGTCTAATGAAAAACTGTTTTTT
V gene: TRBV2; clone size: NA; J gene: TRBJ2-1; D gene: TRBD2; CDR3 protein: CASTRTSGTYNEQFF; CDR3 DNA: TGTGCCAGCACCAGAACTAGCGGGACCTACAATGAGCAGTTCTTC
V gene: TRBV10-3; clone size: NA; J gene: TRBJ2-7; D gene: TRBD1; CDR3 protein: CAIRPGQGTTHEQYF; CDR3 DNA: TGTGCCATCAGGCCGGGACAGGGGACAACCCACGAGCAGTACTTC
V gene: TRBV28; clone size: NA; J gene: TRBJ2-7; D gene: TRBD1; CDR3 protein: CASSLLGTGASYEQYF; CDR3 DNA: TGTGCCAGCAGTTTACTTGGGACAGGGGCGTCCTACGAGCAGTACTTC
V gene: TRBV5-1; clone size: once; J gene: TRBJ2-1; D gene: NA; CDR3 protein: CASRDTPPMGEQFF; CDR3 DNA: TGCGCCAGCCGCGACACCCCCCCTATGGGAGAGCAGTTCTTC
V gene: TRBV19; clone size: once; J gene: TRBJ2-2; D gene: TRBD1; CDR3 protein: CASSRQGRTNTGELFF; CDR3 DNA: TGTGCCAGTAGTAGACAGGGACGGACGAACACCGGGGAGCTGTTTTTT
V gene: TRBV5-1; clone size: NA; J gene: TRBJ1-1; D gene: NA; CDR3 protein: CASSRGNTGNTEAFF; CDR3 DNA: TGCGCCAGCAGCCGTGGCAATACTGGCAACACTGAAGCTTTCTTT
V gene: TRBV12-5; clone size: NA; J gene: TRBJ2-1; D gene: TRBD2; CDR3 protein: CASGLVRSGRAHEQFF; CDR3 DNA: TGTGCTAGTGGTTTGGTACGCAGCGGGAGGGCCCATGAGCAGTTCTTC
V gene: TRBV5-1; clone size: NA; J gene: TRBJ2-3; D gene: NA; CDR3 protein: CASRETAGTDTQYF; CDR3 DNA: TGCGCCAGCAGAGAGACGGCTGGCACAGATACGCAGTATTTT
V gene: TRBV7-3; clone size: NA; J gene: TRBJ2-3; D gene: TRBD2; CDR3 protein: CASSLTFRGAGTSRADTQYF; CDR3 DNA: TGTGCCAGCAGCTTAACCTTTCGGGGAGCGGGGACCTCACGGGCAGATACGCAGTATTTT
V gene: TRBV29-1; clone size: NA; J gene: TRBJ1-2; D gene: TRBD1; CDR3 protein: CSGLGQTGGYGYTF; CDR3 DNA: TGCAGCGGTTTGGGACAGACGGGGGGCTATGGCTACACCTTC
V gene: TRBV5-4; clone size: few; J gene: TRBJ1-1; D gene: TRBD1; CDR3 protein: CASINRGSTEAFF; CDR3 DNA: TGTGCCAGCATCAACAGGGGAAGCACTGAAGCTTTCTTT
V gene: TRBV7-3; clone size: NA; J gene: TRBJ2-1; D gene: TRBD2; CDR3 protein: CASSPLSGGGYNEQFF; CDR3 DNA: TGTGCCAGCAGCCCCCTTAGCGGGGGGGGCTACAATGAGCAGTTCTTC
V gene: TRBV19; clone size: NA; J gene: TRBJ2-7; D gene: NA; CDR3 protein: CASSTAGTGSYEQYF; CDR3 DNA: TGTGCCAGTAGTACCGCTGGTACAGGCTCCTACGAGCAGTACTTC
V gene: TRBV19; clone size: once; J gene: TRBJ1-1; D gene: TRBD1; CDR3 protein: CASSRQGGNTEAFF; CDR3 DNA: TGTGCCAGTAGTAGGCAGGGGGGGAACACTGAAGCTTTCTTT
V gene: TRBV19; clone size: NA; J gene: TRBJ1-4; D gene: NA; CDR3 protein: CASSILVNEKLFF; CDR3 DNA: TGTGCCAGTAGTATATTGGTAAATGAAAAACTGTTTTTT
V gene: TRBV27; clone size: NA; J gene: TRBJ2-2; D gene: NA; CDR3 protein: CASSPTRRLTNTGELFF; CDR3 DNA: TGTGCCAGCAGTCCTACGCGACGGCTTACGAACACCGGGGAGCTGTTTTTT
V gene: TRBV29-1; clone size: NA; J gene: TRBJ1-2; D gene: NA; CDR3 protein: CSVTEGHGYTF; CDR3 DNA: TGCAGCGTCACGGAGGGCCACGGCTACACCTTC
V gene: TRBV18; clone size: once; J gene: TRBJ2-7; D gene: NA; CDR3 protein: CASSPRQEVYDEQYF; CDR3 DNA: TGTGCCAGCTCACCTAGGCAGGAGGTATACGACGAGCAGTACTTC
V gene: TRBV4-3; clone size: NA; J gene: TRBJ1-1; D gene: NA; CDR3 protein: CASSPYPVNTEAFF; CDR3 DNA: TGCGCCAGCAGCCCCTATCCCGTGAACACTGAAGCTTTCTTT
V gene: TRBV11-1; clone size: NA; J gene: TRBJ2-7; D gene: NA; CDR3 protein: CASSAGTLTYEQYF; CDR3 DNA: TGTGCCAGCAGCGCCGGGACACTGACCTACGAGCAGTACTTC